This T cell receptor beta chain was documented in a study of blood T cells in healthy people across ages. Study-level findings and limits: Long-lived and aged donors differed, with more naive CD4+ cells and higher diversity in the long-lived.

The authors ran a second PCR of about 7 to 11 cycles using a sample-barcoded 5' primer and a J-beta primer mix. Tagging of each cDNA molecule was performed by a template-switch adaptor with 12 random nucleotides. TCRdb itself ran the 5' RACE reads through MiXCR, one entry per CDR3 protein. The table includes 800,000 to 950,000 distinct CDR3 sequences, almost 30% detected once. V shed 6 bases, J shed 7 bases, and the junction held 1 base outside the gene matches. Looked up from germline, CDR1 is SNHLY and CDR2 is FYNNEI. The CDR3 consists of 13 residues. The total RNA that was extracted per sample amounted to at least 5 micrograms. A remark on this clonotype: Its antigen is as yet unknown.

The same sample was also used in a study of T cells of mothers and their children. That report notes: Thymic selection molds TCR recombination output in a comparable way in related and unrelated pairs.

This chain links TRBV2 with TRBJ2-1; 12 nucleotides align to TRBD1. This TCR derives from a woman between 35 and 50 years old in good health. Sequencing was carried out using blood. CDR3 nucleotide sequence: TGTGCCAGCAGGGGACAGGGGGCGAATGAGCAGTTCTTC. Encoded protein: CASRGQGANEQFF.